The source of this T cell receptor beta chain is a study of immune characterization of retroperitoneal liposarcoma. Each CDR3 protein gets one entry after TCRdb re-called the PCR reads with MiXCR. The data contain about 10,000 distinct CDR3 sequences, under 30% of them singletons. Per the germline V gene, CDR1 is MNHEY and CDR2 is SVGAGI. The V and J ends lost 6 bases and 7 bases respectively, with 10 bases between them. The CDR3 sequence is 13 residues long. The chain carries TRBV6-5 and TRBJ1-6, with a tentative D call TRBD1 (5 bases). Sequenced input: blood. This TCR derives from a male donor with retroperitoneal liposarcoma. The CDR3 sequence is CASSWGGNSPLHF. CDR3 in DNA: TGTGCCAGCAGCTGGGGGGGAAATTCACCCCTCCACTTT.